This T cell receptor beta chain was identified in a study of T-cell memory formation after mild COVID-19 (dated by TCRdb to about 2021). Study-level background: TCR sequence clusters from the two donors were largely donor specific. Longitudinal TCRalpha and TCRbeta repertoire sequencing tracked T-cell clones expanding and contracting after mild COVID-19 in a couple of donors. Two young, previously healthy adult volunteers made up the cohort, one male and one female.

Summary of the overall study and its limitations: Clones contracting from day 15 to 85 had balanced CD4/CD8 phenotypes, while a second wave expanding from day 15 to 37 was biased towards CD4+. Some responding clones were detected in pre-infection memory, which suggested that pre-existing cross-reactive memory T cells had joined the SARS-CoV-2 response. Only a couple of mild cases were covered in the study, and larger cohorts including severe cases with pre-infection samples were considered necessary. SARS-CoV-2 specificity of the second-wave clones peaking on day 37 was not confirmed. Contracting CD4+ clones appeared mostly in the CM and EM memory subsets, whereas CD8+ clones were enriched in EMRA.

PBMCs were isolated by Ficoll-Paque density gradient centrifugation. TCRdb lists the instrument as Illumina NovaSeq 6000. TCRalpha and TCRbeta cDNA libraries were built by 5'RACE with constant-segment primers, adding sample barcodes and unique molecular identifiers. RNA was extracted from every sample with Trizol reagent. Libraries were amplified in two PCR steps, with a second sample barcode and Illumina TruSeq adapters added in the second step. The libraries were sequenced on an Illumina NovaSeq using 2 x 150 bp paired-end reads. The authors' analysis ran thus. Demultiplexing of reads and collapsing into UMI-guided consensus sequences were performed with migec v1.2.7. Using mixcr v2.1.11, the UMI consensuses were aligned to TRA and TRB V and J templates and assembled into clonotypes. Expanded or contracted clonotypes were those called significant by both edgeR and NoisET, with noise models trained on biological replicates. edgeR calls used a false discovery rate-adjusted p below 0.01 and a log2 fold-change threshold of 1. As an exploratory analysis of dynamics, max-normalized trajectories of the 1000 most abundant clonotypes were examined with PCA combined with hierarchical clustering. Each responding clone was given a CD4 or CD8 phenotype based on the CD4+ and CD8+ repertoires, which had been sequenced separately. In-frame beta chains were kept once TCRdb had trimmed the public reads at Q25 with fastp and called clones with MiXCR. Rows are combined by CDR3 protein, so each entry shows the most common genes and DNA. The V and J calls follow TCRdb's processing rather than the paper's. For this sample there are approximately 410,000 distinct CDR3 sequences; less than 25% appear just once. In total, the top ten clones hold about 12% of the sample.

From the cysteine up to the phenylalanine, the CDR3 has a length of 17 residues. The sequence is cut down to CDR3 DNA, 51 bases in frame from base 1. From the germline V gene (reference sequence), CDR1 is SGHKS and CDR2 is YYEKEE. The junction shows trimming of 0 bases on V and 4 bases on J, and the gene matches do not reach 13 bases of it. About this clonotype: Its binding antigen is unknown. Within one base of it there is no much larger clone, and no base qualities were kept.

This clonotype was obtained from an adult woman who had mild COVID-19 (a few samples of this study predate the infection). The sample titles of this study are shuffled in the database, so cell type and time point are left out; the donor was told from shared clones. This receptor chain uses TRBV5-5 and TRBJ2-7; TRBD1 aligns with 7 central bases. The sequencing input was PBMCs or a T cell subset sorted from them (not recorded which). The CDR3 protein is CASSLAESGQKDYEQYF. The DNA sequence reads TGTGCCAGCAGCTTGGCGGAGTCGGGACAGAAGGATTACGAGCAGTACTTC. Reference TRBV5-5 and TRBJ2-7 proteins supply the regions before and after the CDR3; the full variable domain is: DAGVTQSPTHLIKTRGQQVTLRCSPISGHKSVSWYQQVLGQGPQFIFQYYEKEERGRGNFPDRFSARQFPNYSSELNVNALLLGDSALYLCASSLAESGQKDYEQYFGPGTRLTVT.